The entry below gives a single T cell receptor (beta chain) sequence along with its context. The data were obtained in a study of blood T cell repertoires in COVID-19. Study-wide background: Acute and convalescent COVID-19 specimens originated in the United States, Italy and Spain.

Seattle patients were enrolled during active infection and followed longitudinally. V dropped 2 bases and J dropped 5 bases, with 9 bases sitting between them. Looked up from germline, CDR1 is MNHEY and CDR2 is SVGAGI. This CDR3 is built from 13 residues. The table came from immunoSEQ multiplex PCR; TCRdb's copy has only in-frame clones and leaves some out. The data contain 200,000 to 250,000 clones, more than 75% of them seen just once; the ten biggest clones take up about 4.8%. This sequence originates from a woman in her 70s with COVID-19, enrolled during active disease. The V gene is TRBV6-5, the J gene TRBJ1-1; possibly TRBD1 for D (5 bases). Sequenced input: peripheral blood. The CDR3 sequence is CASSYDSSTEAFF. The CDR3 region has the DNA TGTGCCAGCAGTTACGACAGTAGTACTGAAGCTTTCTTT.